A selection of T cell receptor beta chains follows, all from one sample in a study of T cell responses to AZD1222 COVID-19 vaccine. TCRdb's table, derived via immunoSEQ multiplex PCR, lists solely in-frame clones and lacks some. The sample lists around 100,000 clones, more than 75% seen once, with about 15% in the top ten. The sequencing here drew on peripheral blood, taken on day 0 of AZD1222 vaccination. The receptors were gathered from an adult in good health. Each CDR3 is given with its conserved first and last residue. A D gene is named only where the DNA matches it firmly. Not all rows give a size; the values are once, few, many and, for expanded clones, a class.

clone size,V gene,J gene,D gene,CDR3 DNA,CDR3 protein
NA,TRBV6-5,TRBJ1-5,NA,TGTGCCAGCAGTTACTCGAAAGGACATCAGCCCCAGCATTTT,CASSYSKGHQPQHF
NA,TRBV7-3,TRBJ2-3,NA,TGTGCCAGCAGCCCATTAGGTGCAGATACGCAGTATTTT,CASSPLGADTQYF
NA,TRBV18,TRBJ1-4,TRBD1,TGTGCCAGCTCACCACAGGGGGCAGGGGAAAAACTGTTTTTT,CASSPQGAGEKLFF
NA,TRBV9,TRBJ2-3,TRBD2,TGTGCCAGCAGCGTAGACCCTAGCGGGGATACGCAGTATTTT,CASSVDPSGDTQYF
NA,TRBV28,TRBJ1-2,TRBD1,TGTGCCAGCAGTTTTGGGGACAGGTATGGCTACACCTTC,CASSFGDRYGYTF
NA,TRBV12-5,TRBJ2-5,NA,TGTGCTAGTGGTTTGGGGGGAGCGGAAGAGACCCAGTACTTC,CASGLGGAEETQYF
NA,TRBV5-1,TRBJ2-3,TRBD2,TGCGCCAGCAGTCCTGAAGCGGGGGTGTTGGGAGATACGCAGTATTTT,CASSPEAGVLGDTQYF
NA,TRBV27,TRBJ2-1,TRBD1,TGTGCCAGCAGCCGGGACAGGGGGCGGGGTGAGCAGTTCTTC,CASSRDRGRGEQFF
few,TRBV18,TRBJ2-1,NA,TGTGCCAGCTCAAATAGGGGCAATGAGCAGTTCTTC,CASSNRGNEQFF
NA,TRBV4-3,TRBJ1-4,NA,TGCGCCAGCAGCCAAGGGGGGACACCCAATGAAAAACTGTTTTTT,CASSQGGTPNEKLFF
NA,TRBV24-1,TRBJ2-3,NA,TGTGCCACCAGTTTCACAGGAAGCACAGATACGCAGTATTTT,CATSFTGSTDTQYF
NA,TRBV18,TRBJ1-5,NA,TGTGCCAGCTCACCGGGTTCGGCAAGAGATCAGCCCCAGCATTTT,CASSPGSARDQPQHF
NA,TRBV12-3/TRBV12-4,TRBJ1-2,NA,TGTGCCAGCAGTTGGGGTTATGGCTACACCTTC,CASSWGYGYTF
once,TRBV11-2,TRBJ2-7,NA,TGTGCCAGCAGCTTTCCAGGGCATGGTGAGCAGTACTTC,CASSFPGHGEQYF
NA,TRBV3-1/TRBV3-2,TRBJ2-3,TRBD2,TGTGCCAGCAGCCCGGCGAGCGGGGGCCTGATATTGGATACGCAGTATTTT,CASSPASGGLILDTQYF
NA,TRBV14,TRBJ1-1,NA,TGTGCCAGCAGCCCACACGGTACGGGAGCCATGAACACTGAAGCTTTCTTT,CASSPHGTGAMNTEAFF
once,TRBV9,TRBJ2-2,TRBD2,TGTGCCAGCAGCGTATCCCCTAGCGGAAACACCGGGGAGCTGTTTTTT,CASSVSPSGNTGELFF
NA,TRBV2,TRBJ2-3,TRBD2,TGTGCCAGCCTGAACCCTAGCGGGACCTACACAGATACGCAGTATTTT,CASLNPSGTYTDTQYF
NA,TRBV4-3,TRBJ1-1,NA,TGCGCCAGCAGCCAAGCAGTAAGAGGGGTTAGTCGCACTGAAGCTTTCTTT,CASSQAVRGVSRTEAFF
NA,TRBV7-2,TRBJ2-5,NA,TGTGCCAGCAGCTTAATGGGGTCCGTAGTGACCCAGTACTTC,CASSLMGSVVTQYF
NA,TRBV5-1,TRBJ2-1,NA,TGCGCCAGCAGCTTGTGGTCCCGGGAAGACAATGAGCAGTTCTTC,CASSLWSREDNEQFF
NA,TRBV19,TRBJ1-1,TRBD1,TGTGCCAGTAGTCCTTTAGACAGGGGGGCGAACACTGAAGCTTTCTTT,CASSPLDRGANTEAFF
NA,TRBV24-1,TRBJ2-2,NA,TGTGCCACCAGTGATTCCACTGACTACTCGAACACCGGGGAGCTGTTTTTT,CATSDSTDYSNTGELFF
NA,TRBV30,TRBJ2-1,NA,TGTGCCTGGAGTAGGTGGGGGAGCTACAATGAGCAGTTCTTC,CAWSRWGSYNEQFF
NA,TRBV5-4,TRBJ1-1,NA,TGTGCCAGCAGCTTGGGTTGGCAGGGAAACACTGAAGCTTTCTTT,CASSLGWQGNTEAFF
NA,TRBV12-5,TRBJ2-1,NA,TGTGCTAGTGGTTTGGTCCGGACGGACTACAATGAGCAGTTCTTC,CASGLVRTDYNEQFF
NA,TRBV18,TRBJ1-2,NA,TGTGCCAGCTCACCACCTAGCGGCAGCGGCTATGGCTACACCTTC,CASSPPSGSGYGYTF
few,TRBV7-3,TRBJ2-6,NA,TGTGCCAGCAGCCTCGCGTTGGTCCCTGGGGCCAACGTCCTGACTTTC,CASSLALVPGANVLTF
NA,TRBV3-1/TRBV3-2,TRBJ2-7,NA,TGTGCCAGCAGCCAAAGCACTGGGCGCTACTACGAGCAGTACTTC,CASSQSTGRYYEQYF
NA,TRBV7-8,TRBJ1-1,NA,TGTGCCAGCAGCTTAGGGACAGTGAACACTGAAGCTTTCTTT,CASSLGTVNTEAFF
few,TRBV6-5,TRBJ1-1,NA,TGTGCCAGCAAGGATGTTTGGGGTATAACTGAAGCTTTCTTT,CASKDVWGITEAFF
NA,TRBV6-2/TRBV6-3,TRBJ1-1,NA,TGTGCCAGCAGTACATACCGTAACACTGAAGCTTTCTTT,CASSTYRNTEAFF
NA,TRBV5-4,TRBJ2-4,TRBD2,TGTGCCAGCAGCAGAAAGGGTGGGACTACCCCCATAGCCAAAAACATTCAGTACTTC,CASSRKGGTTPIAKNIQYF
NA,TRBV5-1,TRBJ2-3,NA,TGCGCCAGCAGCTTGGATGGAGGGAGCACAGATACGCAGTATTTT,CASSLDGGSTDTQYF
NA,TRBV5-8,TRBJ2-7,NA,TGTGCCAGCAGCTTGGTGGAGGGCCGCGAGCAGTACTTC,CASSLVEGREQYF
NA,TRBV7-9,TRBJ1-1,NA,TGTGCCAGCACCAGTTGGTTAGGGGACGGGACTGAAGCTTTCTTT,CASTSWLGDGTEAFF
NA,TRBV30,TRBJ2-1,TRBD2,TGTGCCTGGAGTGTTAGCGGGAGTGCCGATGAGCAGTTCTTC,CAWSVSGSADEQFF
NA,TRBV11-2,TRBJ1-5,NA,TGTGCCAGCAGCTTAGGGGTTGGTCAGCCCCAGCATTTT,CASSLGVGQPQHF